Listed here are 12 T cell receptor beta chains from one sample, sequenced in a study of blood T cell repertoires in COVID-19. The data were produced by immunoSEQ multiplex PCR, yet TCRdb's version contains in-frame clones alone and is incomplete. This sample has some 31,000 clones, with about 90% found just once. The specimen was peripheral blood. The receptor set was obtained from a man aged 50-59 years with active COVID-19.

The chain combines TRBV5-5 with TRBJ1-5; D call uncertain. V lost 4 bases to trimming and J lost 6 bases, with 11 bases between them. This CDR3 is 13 amino acids long. CDR1 is SGHKS, CDR2 YYEKEE, per germline (reference sequence). In DNA form, the CDR3 reads TGTGCCAGCAGCCCCCTGGTAGCTCAGCCCCAGCATTTT. Protein: CASSPLVAQPQHF. Using reference TRBV5-5 and TRBJ1-5 for the parts outside the CDR3, the full variable domain is DAGVTQSPTHLIKTRGQQVTLRCSPISGHKSVSWYQQVLGQGPQFIFQYYEKEERGRGNFPDRFSARQFPNYSSELNVNALLLGDSALYLCASSPLVAQPQHFGDGTRLSIL.

The chain joins TRBV9 to TRBJ1-1; tentatively, D is TRBD1 (6 bases). Germline CDR1 is SGDLS and CDR2 is YYNGEE. The CDR3 is made up of 15 amino acids. V lost 0 bases, J lost 1 base, and 10 bases lay in between. This CDR3 is CASSVAGQTNTEAFF. The CDR3 DNA is TGTGCCAGCAGCGTAGCTGGACAGACGAACACTGAAGCTTTCTTT.

The chain recombines TRBV11-3 with TRBJ2-1, with TRBD1 identical over 11 bases. V shed 4 bases and J 5 bases; nucleotides not matched to a gene: 1. The CDR3 consists of 14 residues. Germline-derived CDR1 and CDR2 are SGHNT and YENEEA. CDR3 region: CASSWGQGDNEQFF. In nucleotides, the CDR3 is TGTGCCAGCAGCTGGGGACAGGGGGACAATGAGCAGTTCTTC. The full variable domain, in which reference TRBV11-3 and TRBJ2-1 provide the parts outside the CDR3, is EAGVVQSPRYKIIEKKQPVAFWCNPISGHNTLYWYLQNLGQGPELLIRYENEEAVDDSQLPKDRFSAERLKGVDSTLKIQPAELGDSAVYLCASSWGQGDNEQFFGPGTRLTVL.

The chain carries TRBV28 and TRBJ1-5; perhaps TRBD1 as D (6 bases). Trimming stripped 2 bases from V and 11 bases from J, with 19 bases between. The germline V gene has CDR1 MDHEN and CDR2 SYDVKM. This CDR3 contains 15 residues. The CDR3 DNA reads TGTGCCAGCAGTTTACTAGAACAGGGAGTATCGACCCAGCATTTT. It specifies CASSLLEQGVSTQHF.

The genes are TRBV5-1 and TRBJ2-7, with 7 bases identical to TRBD1. Trimming took 6 bases from V and 5 from J; bases not matched to a gene: 14. Germline V gene sequence: CDR1 SGHRS, CDR2 YFSETQ. This CDR3 has 15 residues. The CDR3 nucleotides read TGCGCCAGCAACGACAGAAGCACAGGGGTGGACGAGCAGTACTTC. Residues: CASNDRSTGVDEQYF.

This chain connects TRBV4-2 to TRBJ2-3; 13 positions match TRBD2. J lost 3 bases, V lost 0 bases, and 15 bases had no gene match. Per germline, CDR1 LGHNA and CDR2 YNFKEQ. The CDR3 sequence is 21 residues long. The CDR3 reads CASSQDLLAGGPSLGTDTQYF. CDR3 DNA sequence: TGTGCCAGCAGCCAAGACCTACTAGCGGGAGGGCCTAGTTTAGGAACAGATACGCAGTATTTT.

This clone is a singleton in its sample. V and J are TRBV2 and TRBJ2-7; D uncertain. The CDR3 spans 13 residues. The germline gives CDR1 SNHLY, CDR2 FYNNEI. Trimming pared 7 bases from V and 2 bases from J, leaving 12 bases between. The CDR3 sequence: CASTVRIAYEQYF. DNA of the CDR3: TGTGCCAGCACGGTCAGGATAGCCTACGAGCAGTACTTC.

The V gene is TRBV11-3, the J gene TRBJ1-1; D may be TRBD1 (5 bases). The germline V and J ends were trimmed by 7 bases and 3 bases, with 15 bases remaining between them. Germline CDR1 and CDR2: SGHNT and YENEEA. This CDR3 is built from 14 residues. The CDR3 coding sequence is TGTGCCAGCACCGCAGGGCGGTGGGACACTGAAGCTTTCTTT. Its translation is CASTAGRWDTEAFF.

The V gene is TRBV27, the J gene TRBJ1-6; D may be TRBD1 (6 bases). The CDR3 spans 15 residues. The germline V gene encodes CDR1 MNHEY and CDR2 SMNVEV (reference sequence). Trimming pared 1 base from V and 7 bases from J, leaving 11 bases between. DNA of the CDR3: TGTGCCAGCAGTTTATTCGGGACACTCAATTCACCCCTCCACTTT. It specifies CASSLFGTLNSPLHF.

J is TRBJ2-3 and V is TRBV6-5, with 13 nucleotides matching TRBD2. The ends lost 4 bases at V and 2 bases at J; junction bases unmatched: 3. Germline V gives CDR1 MNHEY, CDR2 SVGAGI. The CDR3 loop spans 16 amino acids. Written as DNA, the CDR3 is TGTGCCAGCAGTTCGGGACTAGCGGGATTCACAGATACGCAGTATTTT. Translated, it gives CASSSGLAGFTDTQYF.

The chain couples TRBV7-8 to TRBJ1-1; D gene unclear. The ends were cut back, 2 bases at V and 2 bases at J, with 18 bases in the middle. This CDR3 contains 17 residues. The V gene's germline CDR1 is SGHVS and CDR2 FQNEAQ. This CDR3 reads CASSLPRGPRENTEAFF. DNA for the CDR3: TGTGCCAGCAGCTTACCACGAGGGCCGAGAGAAAACACTGAAGCTTTCTTT.

This sequence joins TRBV19 and TRBJ2-4; 12 bases agree with TRBD1. The CDR3 length is 18 residues. Germline CDR1 and CDR2: LNHDA and SQIVND (reference sequence). V was clipped by 3 bases and J by 9 bases; unmatched bases: 15. CDR3 in DNA: TGTGCCAGTAGTATTGGGTCGGGACAGGGGGCGCGAGGTCGCATTCAGTACTTC. Translation: CASSIGSGQGARGRIQYF.